The 24 T cell receptor beta chains presented below share a single source sample, sequenced in a study of human T cells and chemical hapten exposure. TCRdb called the RACE reads again in MiXCR, with one record for every CDR3 protein. The sample yields 34,000 or so distinct CDR3 sequences, 10% seen once. This sample's time point: pre-sensitization, week 0. Regarding treatment: therapeutic diphenylcyclopropenone sensitization with weekly scalp DPC. Before extraction, the whole blood was not fractionated, and total RNA was taken from it. The sample was whole blood, taken in connection with sensitization to the hapten diphenylcyclopropenone (DPC). All receptors come from a man aged 45 to 65 with alopecia areata. Some clones in this sample may be carry-over from other donors' samples.

As regards this clonotype: Possible read error: a much larger clone is one base away. This CDR3 fails to terminate in the conserved phenylalanine or tryptophan, so it likely reflects a read error. This chain links TRBV7-6 with TRBJ2-7, with TRBD2 matching over 9 bases. CDR1 and CDR2 from the germline V gene are SGHVS and FNYEAQ. V lost 2 bases to trimming and J lost 6 bases; unmatched junction nucleotides: 8. The CDR3 runs 15 residues. CDR3 nucleotides: TGTGCCAGCAGCTTATATGCGGGAGGGGGTCGCGAGCAGTACTCC. Encoded protein: CASSLYAGGGREQYS.

This clonotype was observed a few times. The rearrangement uses TRBV11-3 and TRBJ2-7; D is ambiguous. Germline V gene lookup returns CDR1 SGHNT and CDR2 YENEEA. V was pared by 0 bases and J by 0 bases, with 6 bases between. The CDR3 is 14 residues long. The CDR3: CASSLDSLSYEQYF. In DNA, the CDR3 is TGTGCCAGCAGCTTAGATTCGCTCTCCTACGAGCAGTACTTC.

This clonotype was found many times. V gene TRBV29-1 combines with J gene TRBJ1-5, with D possibly matching TRBD1 (6 bases). The CDR3 is 13 residues long. The germline gives CDR1 SQVTM, CDR2 ANQGSEA. The V gene lost 4 bases and the J gene lost 4 bases, with 11 bases spanning the gap. CDR3 coding DNA: TGCAGCGTTGGGACAGCTCAGAATCAGCCCCAGCATTTT. This gives the protein CSVGTAQNQPQHF.

This clonotype came up many times. The CDR3 here is CASSDPLSGPLVIVTDTQYF. The CDR3 DNA is TGTGCCAGCAGTGACCCCCTGTCGGGGCCGCTTGTTATTGTGACAGATACGCAGTATTTT. The V gene is TRBV6-4, the J gene TRBJ2-3; D tentatively reads TRBD1 or TRBD2 (5 bases each). The CDR3 is 20 residues long. V lost 2 bases, J lost 3 bases, and 27 bases lay in between. The V gene's germline CDR1 is MRHNA and CDR2 SNTAGT.

Ten or more counts support this clonotype. The gene calls are TRBV6-5 and TRBJ2-3; no reliable D call. CDR3 length: 10 residues. Trimming took off 8 bases at V and 6 bases at J, with 6 bases between the two ends. Germline V gene lookup returns CDR1 MNHEY and CDR2 SVGAGI. DNA for the CDR3: TGTGCCAGCCGATCGGATACGCAGTATTTT. It translates to CASRSDTQYF.

The chain couples TRBV5-1 to TRBJ1-1; D unresolved. V lost 0 bases, J lost 1 base, and 10 bases lay in between. CDR3 length: 15 residues. The germline V gene has CDR1 SGHRS and CDR2 YFSETQ. CDR3 sequence (DNA): TGCGCCAGCAGCTTGGTTTACAGACAGAACACTGAAGCTTTCTTT. This encodes CASSLVYRQNTEAFF.

Many counts were recorded for this clonotype. This chain connects TRBV6-2 or TRBV6-3 to TRBJ2-3; 12 positions match TRBD2. CDR3 length: 17 amino acids. After removal of 7 bases from V and 6 bases from J, the junction contained 14 bases not matched to a gene. CDR1 and CDR2 (germline): MNHEY, SVGEGT. The CDR3 bases are TGTGCCAGCAACCCGGGGCCGACTAGCGGGAGAGCGGATACGCAGTATTTT. It encodes CASNPGPTSGRADTQYF.

This clonotype has only a few counts. The CDR3 coding sequence is TGCGCCAGCGGACCTTGGGAGGGGCGGCAGTTCTTC. This codes for CASGPWEGRQFF. The J gene is TRBJ2-1, the V gene TRBV5-1, with TRBD2 identical over 7 bases. J gave up 12 bases and V 7 bases, and 10 bases lay outside the gene matches. The V gene's germline CDR1 is SGHRS and CDR2 YFSETQ. There are 12 residues in the CDR3.

This clonotype was recorded a few times. The chain combines TRBV20-1 with TRBJ1-1, with a possible D match to TRBD1 (5 bases). V was pared by 6 bases and J by 2 bases, with 13 bases between. The CDR3 loop spans 13 amino acids. Looked up from germline, CDR1 is DFQATT and CDR2 is SNEGSKA (reference sequence). DNA of the CDR3: TGCAGTGCGTCCGGGGGGGTAAACACTGAAGCTTTCTTT. This encodes CSASGGVNTEAFF.

The V gene is TRBV2, the J gene TRBJ1-1; no firm D call. CDR1 is SNHLY and CDR2 is FYNNEI in the germline V gene. V gave up 7 bases and J gave up 4 bases, with 13 bases separating them. The CDR3 has 13 residues. The chain's CDR3 is CASIFEPVTEAFF. In DNA form, the CDR3 reads TGTGCCAGCATTTTCGAGCCCGTCACTGAAGCTTTCTTT.

Ten or more counts support this clonotype. The V and J genes are TRBV10-1 and TRBJ2-2, with D unclear. Trimming stripped 3 bases from V and 4 bases from J, with 12 bases between. Germline V gene sequence: CDR1 WNHNN, CDR2 SYGVQD (reference sequence). This CDR3 is built from 15 residues. The CDR3 protein is CASSEEMGRTGELFF. The CDR3 bases are TGCGCCAGCAGTGAAGAGATGGGCCGCACCGGGGAGCTGTTTTTT.

This clonotype has ten or more counts. This chain connects TRBV18 to TRBJ2-3; D is unclear. The V end was cut by 0 bases, the J end by 6 bases, with 7 bases between. Per the germline V gene, CDR1 is KGHSH and CDR2 is LQKENI. The CDR3 has 13 amino acids. This CDR3 reads CASSPPGSDTQYF. The CDR3 bases are TGTGCCAGCTCACCACCGGGCAGTGATACGCAGTATTTT.

This clonotype has a handful of counts. The chain links TRBV29-1 to TRBJ1-1; TRBD1 aligns across 7 bases. Germline V gene data show CDR1 as SQVTM and CDR2 as ANQGSEA. Germline trimming cut 6 bases from V and 4 bases from J; bases unmatched to any gene: 11. CDR3 length: 14 residues. CDR3 nucleotides: TGCAGCGTGCGCATAGGGGGCTTCGGCACTGAAGCTTTCTTT. Translation: CSVRIGGFGTEAFF.

This clonotype was seen just once. The J gene is TRBJ2-7, the V gene TRBV25-1; D not certain. The CDR3 spans 11 residues. V gave up 3 bases and J gave up 3 bases, with 3 bases separating them. In germline, CDR1 is MGHDK, CDR2 SYGVNS. This CDR3 reads CASSDGYEQYF. The DNA for the CDR3 is TGTGCCAGCAGTGACGGCTACGAGCAGTACTTC.

In this sample, this clonotype turned up once. The junction departs from the called germline gene at one end, perhaps through a read error. The rearrangement joins TRBV24-1 to TRBJ2-1; 7 bases are shared with TRBD1. The CDR3 extends over 14 amino acids. The germline V gene encodes CDR1 KGHDR and CDR2 SFDVKD. CDR3 nucleotides: TGTGCCACCAGTGCGGGACAGAACTACAATGAGCAGCTCTTC. Its protein product is CATSAGQNYNEQLF.

This clonotype was seen many times. The chain employs TRBV3-1 and TRBJ2-7; tentative D call: TRBD1 (6 bases). The V gene's germline CDR1 is LGHDT and CDR2 YNNKEL (reference sequence). This CDR3 is built from 15 residues. Trimming took off 4 bases at V and 4 bases at J, with 17 bases between the two ends. This CDR3 reads CASSPRPGTIYEQYF. DNA of the CDR3: TGTGCCAGCAGCCCCCGGCCCGGGACAATTTACGAGCAGTACTTC.

By share, this clonotype ranks as medium-sized. The chain links TRBV7-2 to TRBJ2-7, with TRBD2 identical over 8 bases. V gave up 2 bases and J gave up 7 bases; unmatched junction bases: 7. Germline CDR1 reads SGHTA; CDR2 reads FQGNSA. CDR3 length: 14 amino acids. CDR3 bases: TGTGCCAGCAGCTTAAGGCGGGAGGATCGAGAGCAGTACTTC. Protein product: CASSLRREDREQYF.

In this sample, this clonotype turned up many times. This chain joins TRBV5-1 and TRBJ1-4, with 7 bases aligning to TRBD1. V dropped 2 bases and J dropped 8; count of bases not matched to a gene: 3. This CDR3 is 13 amino acids long. Germline CDR1 reads SGHRS; CDR2 reads YFSETQ. The CDR3 DNA reads TGCGCCAGCAGCTTTAACAGGGGCGAAAAACTGTTTTTT. Translated: CASSFNRGEKLFF.

This clonotype was counted at least ten times. This chain joins TRBV28 and TRBJ1-5; 7 nucleotides align to TRBD1. The CDR3 covers 13 residues. The germline V gene has CDR1 MDHEN and CDR2 SYDVKM. Trimming took 7 bases from V and 4 from J; bases not matched to a gene: 4. The CDR3 bases are TGTGCCAGCATTGAGGGGGCGAATCAGCCCCAGCATTTT. This sequence encodes CASIEGANQPQHF.

V is TRBV7-2 and J is TRBJ2-1; possibly TRBD1 for D (6 bases). Germline CDR1 is SGHTA and CDR2 is FQGNSA. V was trimmed by 1 base and J by 6 bases, leaving 16 bases between them. This CDR3 comprises 16 residues. The CDR3 DNA follows: TGTGCCAGCAGCTTAGGCTCGACAGGACCCTTCAATGAGCAGTTCTTC. Its protein product is CASSLGSTGPFNEQFF.

This clonotype was counted many times. The rearrangement joins TRBV11-2 to TRBJ2-2; 10 bases agree with TRBD1. CDR1 and CDR2 from the germline V gene are SGHAT and FQNNGV. After removal of 3 bases from V and 4 bases from J, the junction contained 5 bases not matched to a gene. The CDR3 spans 16 residues. CDR3 in amino acids: CASSFRRDRGTGELFF. CDR3 in DNA: TGTGCCAGCAGCTTCCGCCGGGACAGGGGCACCGGGGAGCTGTTTTTT. Based on the CDR3 plus reference TRBV11-2 and TRBJ2-2, the full variable domain is EAGVAQSPRYKIIEKRQSVAFWCNPISGHATLYWYQQILGQGPKLLIQFQNNGVVDDSQLPKDRFSAERLKGVDSTLKIQPAKLEDSAVYLCASSFRRDRGTGELFFGEGSRLTVL.

This clonotype was recorded at least ten times. This chain links TRBV27 with TRBJ2-7; 9 positions agree with TRBD2. CDR1 and CDR2 from the germline V gene are MNHEY and SMNVEV (reference sequence). The CDR3 loop spans 15 amino acids. The ends lost 5 bases at V and 4 bases at J; junction bases unmatched: 9. CDR3 residues: CASSLHSGSSYEQYF. CDR3 bases: TGTGCCAGCAGTCTCCATAGCGGGAGTTCATACGAGCAGTACTTC.

This clonotype was detected only a few times. This chain uses TRBV12-3 or TRBV12-4 with TRBJ1-6; the D is unclear. The CDR3 extends over 15 amino acids. V was shortened by 2 bases and J by 10 bases, with 15 bases between the two germline ends. CDR3 sequence (DNA): TGTGCCAGCAGTTTACTTGAGAGATTGGAATCACCCCTCCACTTT. This translates into CASSLLERLESPLHF.

V is TRBV5-4 and J is TRBJ1-6, with D possibly matching TRBD1 (5 bases). Germline V lookup: CDR1 SGHNT, CDR2 YYREEE (reference sequence). Trimming took 0 bases from V and 7 from J, leaving 11 bases between them. CDR3 length: 15 residues. CDR3 region: CASSLADPGNSPLHF. CDR3 DNA sequence: TGTGCCAGCAGCTTGGCGGATCCAGGGAATTCACCCCTCCACTTT. Full variable domain (rest looked up from reference TRBV5-4 and TRBJ1-6): ETGVTQSPTHLIKTRGQQVTLRCSSQSGHNTVSWYQQALGQGPQFIFQYYREEENGRGNFPPRFSGLQFPNYSSELNVNALELDDSALYLCASSLADPGNSPLHFGNGTRLTVT.